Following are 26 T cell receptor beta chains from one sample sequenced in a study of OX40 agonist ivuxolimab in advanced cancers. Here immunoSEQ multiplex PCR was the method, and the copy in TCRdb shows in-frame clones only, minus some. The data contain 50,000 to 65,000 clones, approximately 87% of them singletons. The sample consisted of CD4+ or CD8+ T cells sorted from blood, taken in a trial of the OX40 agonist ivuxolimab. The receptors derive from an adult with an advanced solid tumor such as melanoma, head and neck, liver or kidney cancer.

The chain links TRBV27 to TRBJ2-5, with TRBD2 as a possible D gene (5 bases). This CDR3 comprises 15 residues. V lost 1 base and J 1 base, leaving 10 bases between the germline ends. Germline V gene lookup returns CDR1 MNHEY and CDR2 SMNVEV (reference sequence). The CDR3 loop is CASSLLLAGQETQYF. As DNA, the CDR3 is TGTGCCAGCAGTTTATTGCTAGCAGGCCAAGAGACCCAGTACTTC.

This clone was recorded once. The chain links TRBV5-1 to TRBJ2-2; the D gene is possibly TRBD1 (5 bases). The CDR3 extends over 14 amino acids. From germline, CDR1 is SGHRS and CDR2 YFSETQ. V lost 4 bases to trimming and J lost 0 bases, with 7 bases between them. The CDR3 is CASSGHANTGELFF. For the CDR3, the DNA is TGCGCCAGCAGCGGACACGCGAACACCGGGGAGCTGTTTTTT.

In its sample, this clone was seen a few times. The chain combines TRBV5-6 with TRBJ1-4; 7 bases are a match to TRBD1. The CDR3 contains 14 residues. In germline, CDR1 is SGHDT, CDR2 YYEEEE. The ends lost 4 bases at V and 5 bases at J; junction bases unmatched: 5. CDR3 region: CASSKGQVNEKLFF. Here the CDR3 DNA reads TGTGCCAGCAGCAAAGGACAGGTCAATGAAAAACTGTTTTTT.

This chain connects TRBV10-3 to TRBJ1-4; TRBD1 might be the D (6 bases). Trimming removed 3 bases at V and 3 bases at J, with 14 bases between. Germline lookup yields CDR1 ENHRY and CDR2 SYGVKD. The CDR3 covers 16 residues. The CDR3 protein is CAISDPSRGSNEKLFF. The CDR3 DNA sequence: TGTGCCATCAGTGACCCAAGCAGGGGATCTAATGAAAAACTGTTTTTT.

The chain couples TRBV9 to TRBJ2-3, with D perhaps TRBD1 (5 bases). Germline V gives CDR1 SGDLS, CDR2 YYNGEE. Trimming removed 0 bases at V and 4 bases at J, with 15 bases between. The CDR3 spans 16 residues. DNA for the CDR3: TGTGCCAGCAGCGTAGCTGCGCAGGGTGTCCCAGATACGCAGTATTTT. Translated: CASSVAAQGVPDTQYF. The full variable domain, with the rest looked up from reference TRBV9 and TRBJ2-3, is DSGVTQTPKHLITATGQRVTLRCSPRSGDLSVYWYQQSLDQGLQFLIQYYNGEERAKGNILERFSAQQFPDLHSELNLSSLELGDSALYFCASSVAAQGVPDTQYFGPGTRLTVL.

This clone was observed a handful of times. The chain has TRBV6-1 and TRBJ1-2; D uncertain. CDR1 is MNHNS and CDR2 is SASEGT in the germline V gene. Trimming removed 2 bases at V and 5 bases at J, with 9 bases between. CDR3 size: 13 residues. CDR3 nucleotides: TGTGCCAGCAGTGAACGTTTAGGGTATGGCTACACCTTC. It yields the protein CASSERLGYGYTF.

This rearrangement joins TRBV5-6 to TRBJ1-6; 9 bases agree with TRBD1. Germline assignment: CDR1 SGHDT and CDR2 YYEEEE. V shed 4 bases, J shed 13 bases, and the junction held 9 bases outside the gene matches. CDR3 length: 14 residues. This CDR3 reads CASSTRDRESPLHF. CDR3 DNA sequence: TGTGCCAGCAGCACAAGGGACAGGGAGAGCCCCCTCCACTTT.

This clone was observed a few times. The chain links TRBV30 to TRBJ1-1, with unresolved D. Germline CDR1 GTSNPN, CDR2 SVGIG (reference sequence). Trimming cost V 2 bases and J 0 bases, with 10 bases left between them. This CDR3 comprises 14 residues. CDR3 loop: CAWSQGHLNTEAFF. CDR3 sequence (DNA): TGTGCCTGGAGTCAAGGTCATCTGAACACTGAAGCTTTCTTT.

The CDR3 DNA follows: TGCGCCAGCAGCCACACCCAAGAGACCCAGTACTTC. Its protein is CASSHTQETQYF. The rearrangement links TRBV4-1 to TRBJ2-5; D is unclear. The CDR3 extends over 12 amino acids. V was shortened by 3 bases and J by 1 base, with 3 bases between the two germline ends. Germline lookup yields CDR1 MGHRA and CDR2 YSYEKL.

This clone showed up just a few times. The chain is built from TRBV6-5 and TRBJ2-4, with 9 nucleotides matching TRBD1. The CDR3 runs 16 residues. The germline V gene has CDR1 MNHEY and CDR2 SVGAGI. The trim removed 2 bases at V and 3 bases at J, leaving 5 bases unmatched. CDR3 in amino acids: CASSYTRDRDKNIQYF. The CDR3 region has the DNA TGTGCCAGCAGTTACACACGGGACAGGGACAAAAACATTCAGTACTTC.

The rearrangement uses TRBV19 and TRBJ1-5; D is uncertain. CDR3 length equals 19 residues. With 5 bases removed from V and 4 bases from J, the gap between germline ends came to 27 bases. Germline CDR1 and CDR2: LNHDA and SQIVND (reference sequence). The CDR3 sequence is CASSPLFPSSLFFNQPQHF. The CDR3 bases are TGTGCCAGTAGTCCCCTGTTCCCCTCTTCCCTTTTCTTTAATCAGCCCCAGCATTTT.

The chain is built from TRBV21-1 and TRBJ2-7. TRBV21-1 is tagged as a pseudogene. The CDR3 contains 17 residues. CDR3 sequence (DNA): TGTGCCAGCAGCGAAGGGTACCCGGGACGAAGGGGCTACGAGCAGTACTTC. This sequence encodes CASSEGYPGRRGYEQYF.

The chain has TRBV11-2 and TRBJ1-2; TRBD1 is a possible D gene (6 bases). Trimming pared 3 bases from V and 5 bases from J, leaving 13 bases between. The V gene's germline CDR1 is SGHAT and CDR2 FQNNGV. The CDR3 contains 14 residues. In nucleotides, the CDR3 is TGTGCCAGCAGCTTCGGAGGGGGAGGGTATGGCTACACCTTC. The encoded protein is CASSFGGGGYGYTF.

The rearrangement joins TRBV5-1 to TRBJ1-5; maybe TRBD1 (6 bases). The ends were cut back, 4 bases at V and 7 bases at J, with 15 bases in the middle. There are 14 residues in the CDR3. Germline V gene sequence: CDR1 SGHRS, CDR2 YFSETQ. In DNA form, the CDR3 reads TGCGCCAGCAGCCAACAGGGAATAAACCAGCCCCAGCATTTT. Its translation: CASSQQGINQPQHF.

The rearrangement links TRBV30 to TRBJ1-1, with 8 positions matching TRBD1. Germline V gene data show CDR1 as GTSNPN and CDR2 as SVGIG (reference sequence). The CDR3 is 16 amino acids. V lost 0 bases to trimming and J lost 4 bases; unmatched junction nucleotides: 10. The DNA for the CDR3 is TGTGCCTGGAGTGTGTTTACTCTCAGGGGGCTCACTGAAGCTTTCTTT. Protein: CAWSVFTLRGLTEAFF.

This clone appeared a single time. The CDR3 DNA reads as TGTGCCAGCAGTAATATTTTGTCCCCTGCCACTAATGAAAAACTGTTTTTT. This sequence encodes CASSNILSPATNEKLFF. The genes are TRBV27 and TRBJ1-4; no firm D call. This CDR3 contains 17 residues. V shed 5 bases and J shed 2 bases, with 18 bases lying between them. CDR1 is MNHEY, CDR2 SMNVEV, per germline (reference sequence).

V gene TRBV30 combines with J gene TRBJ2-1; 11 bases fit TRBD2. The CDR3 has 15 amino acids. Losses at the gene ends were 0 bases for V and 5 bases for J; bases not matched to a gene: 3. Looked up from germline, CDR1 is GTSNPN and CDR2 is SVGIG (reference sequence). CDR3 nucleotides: TGTGCCTGGAGTGTTAGCGGGGGGGTCGACAATGAGCAGTTCTTC. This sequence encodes CAWSVSGGVDNEQFF.

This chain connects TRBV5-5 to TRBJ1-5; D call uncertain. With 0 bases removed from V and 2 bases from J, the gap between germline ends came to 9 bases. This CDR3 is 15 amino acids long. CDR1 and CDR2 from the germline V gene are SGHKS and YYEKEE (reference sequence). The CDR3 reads CASSLDSFGNQPQHF. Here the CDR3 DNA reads TGTGCCAGCAGCTTGGACAGTTTTGGCAATCAGCCCCAGCATTTT.

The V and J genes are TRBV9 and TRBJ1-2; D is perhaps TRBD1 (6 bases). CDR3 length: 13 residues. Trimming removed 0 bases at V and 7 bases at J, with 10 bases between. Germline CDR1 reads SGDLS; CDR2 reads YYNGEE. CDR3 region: CASSVEQGSGYTF. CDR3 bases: TGTGCCAGCAGCGTAGAACAGGGCAGTGGCTACACCTTC.

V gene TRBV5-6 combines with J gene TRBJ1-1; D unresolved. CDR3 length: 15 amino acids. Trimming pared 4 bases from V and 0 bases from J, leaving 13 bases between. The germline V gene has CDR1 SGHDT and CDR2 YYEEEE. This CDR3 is CASSPPGALNTEAFF. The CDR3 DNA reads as TGTGCCAGCAGCCCTCCGGGAGCCCTGAACACTGAAGCTTTCTTT.

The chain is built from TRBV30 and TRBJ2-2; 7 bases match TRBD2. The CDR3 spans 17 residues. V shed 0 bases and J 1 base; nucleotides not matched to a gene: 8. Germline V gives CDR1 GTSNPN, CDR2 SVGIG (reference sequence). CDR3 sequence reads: CAWSVIGRLLNTGELFF. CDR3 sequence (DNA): TGTGCCTGGAGTGTAATCGGGAGGCTTCTGAACACCGGGGAGCTGTTTTTT.

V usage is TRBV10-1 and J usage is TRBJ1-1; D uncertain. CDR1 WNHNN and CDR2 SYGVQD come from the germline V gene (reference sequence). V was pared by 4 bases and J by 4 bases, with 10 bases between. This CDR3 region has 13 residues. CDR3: CASSGSGGTEAFF. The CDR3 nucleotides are TGCGCCAGCAGTGGATCGGGAGGCACTGAAGCTTTCTTT.

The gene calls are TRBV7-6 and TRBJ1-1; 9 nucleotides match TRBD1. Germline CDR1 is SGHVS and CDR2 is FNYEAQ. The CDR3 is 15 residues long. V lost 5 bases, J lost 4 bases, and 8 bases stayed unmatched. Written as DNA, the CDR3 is TGTGCCAGCAGCCGCGGGACAGGGATCAGCACTGAAGCTTTCTTT. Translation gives CASSRGTGISTEAFF.

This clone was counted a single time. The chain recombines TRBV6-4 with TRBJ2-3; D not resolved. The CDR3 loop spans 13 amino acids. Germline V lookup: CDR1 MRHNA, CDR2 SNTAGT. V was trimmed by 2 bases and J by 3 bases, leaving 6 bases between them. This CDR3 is CASSDLGTDTQYF. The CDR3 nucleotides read TGTGCCAGCAGTGACCTAGGTACAGATACGCAGTATTTT.

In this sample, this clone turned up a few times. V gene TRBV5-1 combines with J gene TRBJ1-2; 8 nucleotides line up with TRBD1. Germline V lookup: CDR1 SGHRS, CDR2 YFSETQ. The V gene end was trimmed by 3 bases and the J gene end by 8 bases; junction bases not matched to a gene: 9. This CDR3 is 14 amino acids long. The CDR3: CASSWPDRGEGYTF. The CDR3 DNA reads TGCGCCAGCAGCTGGCCCGACAGGGGAGAGGGCTACACCTTC.

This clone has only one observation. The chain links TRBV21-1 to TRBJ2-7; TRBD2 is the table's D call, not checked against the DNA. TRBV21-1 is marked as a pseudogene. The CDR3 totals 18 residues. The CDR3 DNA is TGTGCCAGCAGCAAAGCGGCAATGAGAGTGGGGGGCTCCTACGAGCAGTACTTC. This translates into CASSKAAMRVGGSYEQYF.